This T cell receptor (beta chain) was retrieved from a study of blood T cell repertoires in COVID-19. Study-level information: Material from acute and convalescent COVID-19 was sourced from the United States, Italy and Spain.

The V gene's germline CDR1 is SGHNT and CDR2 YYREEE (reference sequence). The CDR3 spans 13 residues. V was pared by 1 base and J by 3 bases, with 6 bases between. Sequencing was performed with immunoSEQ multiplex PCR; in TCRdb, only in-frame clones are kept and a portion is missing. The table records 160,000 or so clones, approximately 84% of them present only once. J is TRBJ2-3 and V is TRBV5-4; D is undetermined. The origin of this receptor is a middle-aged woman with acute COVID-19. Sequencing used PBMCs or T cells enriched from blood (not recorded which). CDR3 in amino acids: CASSLFLTDTQYF. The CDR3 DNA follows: TGTGCCAGCAGCTTGTTCTTGACAGATACGCAGTATTTT.